This passage covers 18 T cell receptor beta chains from one sample sequenced in a study of CD8+CD57+ T cells in acquired aplastic anemia. Genomic DNA, the template, was used for profiling of the TCR beta VDJ and CDR3. TCRdb independently ran MiXCR on the reads; one entry per CDR3 protein. The sample shows more than 95,000 distinct CDR3 sequences, over 30% of them seen only once. Patients who underwent sequencing had shown CD8+CD57+ cell expansion by flow cytometry. Sequenced sample: sorted CD4+, CD8+, or CD8+CD57+ T cells (not recorded which) from PBMCs. Every receptor here comes from a human donor with aplastic anemia.

This clonotype was detected many times. This chain uses TRBV3-1 with TRBJ1-2; no firm D call. Germline CDR1 LGHDT, CDR2 YNNKEL (reference sequence). The V gene lost 1 base and the J gene lost 8 bases, with 5 bases spanning the gap. This CDR3 contains 11 residues. CDR3 in amino acids: CASSQAEGYTF. CDR3 sequence (DNA): TGTGCCAGCAGCCAAGCTGAGGGCTACACCTTC.

Comments on this clonotype: A much larger clone lies a single base off, so this may be a read error. The CDR3 region has the DNA TGTGCCAGCAGCTTCCGGCGGGGGGCTTACAGTGAGCAGTTCTTC. Its protein product is CASSFRRGAYSEQFF. The V and J genes are TRBV19 and TRBJ2-1; TRBD2 matches 8 bases. Germline V lookup: CDR1 LNHDA, CDR2 SQIVND (reference sequence). CDR3 length: 15 amino acids.

Concerning this clonotype itself: This may be a read error: a much more frequent sequence differs by one nucleotide. This rearrangement joins TRBV6-5 to TRBJ2-5, with unresolved D. Germline CDR1 and CDR2: MNHEY and SVGAGI. The ends were cut back, 0 bases at V and 5 bases at J, with 7 bases in the middle. This CDR3 is 13 amino acids long. CDR3 nucleotide sequence: TGTGCCAGCAGTTACTCGATTGTGGAGACCCAGTACTTC. It encodes CASSYSIVETQYF.

In this sample, this clonotype turned up many times. The chain has TRBV6-5 and TRBJ2-5; 7 bases line up with TRBD1. The CDR3 covers 13 residues. The germline CDR1 and CDR2 sequences are MNHEY and SVGAGI. Losses at the gene ends were 0 bases for V and 5 bases for J; bases not matched to a gene: 0. The CDR3 nucleotides are TGTGCCAGCAGTTACTCAGGGGGCGAGACCCAGTACTTC. This gives the protein CASSYSGGETQYF.

As regards this clonotype: Germline is not matched at one junction end, which may reflect a read error. The chain employs TRBV30 and TRBJ1-2; TRBD1 agrees at 9 bases. Germline V lookup: CDR1 GTSNPN, CDR2 SVGIG (reference sequence). The CDR3 is 14 residues long. The CDR3 loop is CAWSQGQGVYGSTF. CDR3 bases: TGTGCCTGGAGCCAGGGACAGGGAGTATATGGCTCCACCTTC.

The V call is TRBV10-3, the J call TRBJ2-2; D uncertain. The CDR3 length is 17 residues. In germline, CDR1 is ENHRY, CDR2 SYGVKD. The ends were cut back, 0 bases at V and 1 base at J, with 12 bases in the middle. Written as DNA, the CDR3 is TGTGCCATCAGTGAGTCACGCCCCCAAATGAACACCGGGGAGCTGTTTTTT. Its translation: CAISESRPQMNTGELFF.

The J gene is TRBJ2-7, the V gene TRBV14; TRBD1 is a possible D gene (5 bases). The CDR3 is made up of 14 amino acids. The V end lost 5 bases, the J end lost 1 base, and 12 bases lay between the germline ends. Germline V gene lookup returns CDR1 SGHDN and CDR2 FVKESK. The CDR3 sequence: CASSRQGGSYEQYF. In nucleotides, the CDR3 is TGTGCCAGCAGCAGGCAGGGCGGATCCTACGAGCAGTACTTC.

CDR3 in DNA: TGCGCCAGCAGCTTGGTGGCAGATTCCAATACGCAGTATTTT. This translates into CASSLVADSNTQYF. The J gene is TRBJ2-3, the V gene TRBV5-1, with D hard to call. CDR1 is SGHRS and CDR2 is YFSETQ in the germline V gene. Trimming took off 0 bases at V and 7 bases at J, with 12 bases between the two ends. The CDR3 consists of 14 residues.

DNA for the CDR3: TGCAGTGCTAGCTCCTATAATTCACCCCTCCACTTT. It is translated as CSASSYNSPLHF. This chain links TRBV20-1 with TRBJ1-6; D gene uncertain. Per germline, CDR1 DFQATT and CDR2 SNEGSKA (reference sequence). There are 12 residues in the CDR3. Trimming stripped 3 bases from V and 0 bases from J, with 0 bases between.

In the case of this clonotype: This may be a read error: a much more frequent sequence differs by one nucleotide. The chain links TRBV6-1 to TRBJ1-1; D unresolved. Trimming took 6 bases from V and 0 from J, leaving 8 bases between them. The germline gives CDR1 MNHNS, CDR2 SASEGT. This CDR3 is built from 13 residues. The CDR3 is CASSGRLNTEAFF. The DNA for the CDR3 is TGTGCCAGCAGCGGACGTCTGAACACTGAAGCTTTCTTT.

This clonotype was recorded at least ten times. It may be a read error: a sequence one base away is much more abundant. The chain has TRBV19 and TRBJ2-5, with D tentatively TRBD2 (5 bases). The CDR3 sequence is 10 residues long. Per germline, CDR1 LNHDA and CDR2 SQIVND (reference sequence). The CDR3 spells CASSGETQHF. The CDR3 nucleotides are TGTGCCAGTAGTGGGGAGACCCAGCACTTC.

This clonotype occurred many times. The chain has TRBV11-2 and TRBJ2-1, with 11 bases matching TRBD2. Germline CDR1 SGHAT, CDR2 FQNNGV. Trimming removed 6 bases from V and 6 bases from J; junction bases left unmatched: 4. This CDR3 contains 14 residues. CDR3 loop: CASSTSGGLNEQFF. In DNA, the CDR3 is TGTGCCAGCAGTACTAGCGGGGGACTCAATGAGCAGTTCTTC.

The gene calls are TRBV28 and TRBJ1-4; TRBD1 might be the D (5 bases). The CDR3 length is 12 residues. Germline CDR1 MDHEN, CDR2 SYDVKM. With 5 bases removed from V and 8 bases from J, the gap between germline ends came to 9 bases. The CDR3 DNA is TGTGCCAGCAGTCAGGGAAGGGAAAAACTGTTTTTT. It codes for CASSQGREKLFF.

This chain connects TRBV29-1 to TRBJ2-3, with 8 bases matching TRBD1. The CDR3 is 11 amino acids. Germline assignment: CDR1 SQVTM and CDR2 ANQGSEA. Losses at the gene ends were 6 bases for V and 7 bases for J; bases not matched to a gene: 3. This CDR3 is CSVDRGHTQYF. Here the CDR3 DNA reads TGCAGCGTAGACAGGGGTCATACGCAGTATTTT.

This clonotype has only a few counts. A much bigger clone sits one base away, suggesting this may be a read error. The chain uses TRBV28 and TRBJ1-2; D is unresolved. CDR3 size: 11 residues. Germline values: CDR1 MDHEN, CDR2 SYDVKM. CDR3 sequence: CAGSLGNGYTF. The CDR3, as DNA: TGTGCCGGCAGTTTGGGGAATGGCTACACCTTC.

Concerning this clonotype itself: A single base separates this from a much larger clone, so it may be a read error. The CDR3 nucleotides read TGTGCCAGCAGTCCGGGGTCCATTTCCTACGGGCAGTACTTC. Translated, it gives CASSPGSISYGQYF. This chain connects TRBV28 to TRBJ2-7; a weak D match, TRBD2 (5 bases). Looked up from germline, CDR1 is MDHEN and CDR2 is SYDVKM. CDR3 length: 14 amino acids.

The CDR3 DNA reads TGTGCCAGCAGCCGCCTTGGGACAGATACGCAGTATTTT. Its protein product is CASSRLGTDTQYF. The chain combines TRBV7-2 with TRBJ2-3; D ambiguous. The CDR3 runs 13 residues. Germline loops: CDR1 SGHTA, CDR2 FQGNSA. V dropped 5 bases and J dropped 3 bases, with 9 bases sitting between them.

This clonotype came up a few times. The junction and the germline gene differ at one end; a read error may be behind it. The V and J genes are TRBV24-1 and TRBJ1-2; the D gene is possibly TRBD1 (5 bases). CDR3 length equals 13 residues. The V gene's germline CDR1 is KGHDR and CDR2 SFDVKD. The CDR3 loop is CASSLTVNYGYTF. As DNA, the CDR3 is TGTGCCAGCAGTTTGACAGTTAACTATGGCTACACCTTC.